This is a list of T cell receptor beta chains from one sample in a study of T cells in Graves' hyperthyroidism and ophthalmopathy. TCRdb independently ran MiXCR on the multiplex PCR reads; one entry per CDR3 protein. The sample consists of about 380,000 distinct CDR3 sequences, approximately 18% of them appearing once. Specimen: blood. These receptors all come from a man aged 18 to 35 with Graves' ophthalmopathy. Both conserved end residues are part of each CDR3. The D gene is left open where the match is weak. Rows may omit the clone size; those that give it use once, few, many or a size class.

V	J	size	D	CDR3	DNA
TRBV6-1	TRBJ1-2	many	-	CASAGRRGGYTF	TGTGCCAGCGCGGGACGGAGGGGCGGCTACACCTTC
TRBV20-1	TRBJ1-2	many	TRBD1	CSARARTGVSYGYTF	TGCAGTGCTAGAGCCCGGACAGGAGTATCCTATGGCTACACCTTC
TRBV11-2	TRBJ2-5	-	TRBD2	CASSLELAGGLYQETQYF	TGTGCCAGCAGCTTAGAACTAGCGGGGGGGTTGTACCAAGAGACCCAGTACTTC
TRBV2	TRBJ2-5	many	TRBD1	CASRRGQQETQYF	TGTGCCAGCAGAAGGGGACAGCAAGAGACCCAGTACTTC
TRBV2	TRBJ2-1	once	-	CASSFIPGDNEQFF	TGTGCCAGCAGCTTTATTCCAGGGGACAATGAGCAGTTCTTC
TRBV18	TRBJ1-1	many	TRBD1	CASSQRQGYTEAFF	TGTGCCAGCTCACAGAGACAGGGCTACACTGAAGCTTTCTTT
TRBV20-1	TRBJ1-3	-	-	CSAREPRGGGNTIYF	TGCAGTGCTAGAGAACCCAGGGGAGGTGGAAACACCATATATTTT
TRBV5-4	TRBJ1-6	few	-	CASSLVQAGSPLHF	TGTGCCAGCAGCTTGGTGCAGGCAGGGTCACCCCTCCACTTT
TRBV20-1	TRBJ2-2	many	TRBD2	CSARVAGYTGELFF	TGCAGTGCTAGGGTAGCGGGGTACACCGGGGAGCTGTTTTTT
TRBV6-2/TRBV6-3	TRBJ2-1	many	-	CASSYSPTGYNEQFF	TGTGCCAGCAGTTACTCCCCGACGGGGTACAATGAGCAGTTCTTC
TRBV28	TRBJ2-3	few	TRBD2	CASSGSLAGTSTDTQYF	TGTGCCAGCAGTGGATCCCTAGCGGGGACTAGCACAGATACGCAGTATTTT
TRBV20-1	TRBJ2-7	-	-	CSAKLGFPYEQYF	TGCAGTGCTAAACTCGGATTTCCCTACGAGCAGTACTTC
TRBV6-1	TRBJ2-2	few	-	CASTDSGRTFTGELFF	TGTGCCAGCACAGACTCGGGACGGACATTCACCGGGGAGCTGTTTTTT
TRBV7-9	TRBJ2-3	many	-	CASSLQWNTQYF	TGTGCCAGCAGCTTACAGTGGAATACGCAGTATTTT
TRBV20-1	TRBJ1-2	-	-	CSGGAYGYTF	TGCAGTGGGGGGGCTTATGGCTACACCTTC
TRBV19	TRBJ1-1	-	-	CASSFLTPMNTEAFF	TGTGCCAGTAGTTTTCTGACACCTATGAACACTGAAGCTTTCTTT
TRBV12-3/TRBV12-4	TRBJ1-5	many	TRBD1	CASSFGTDYQPQHF	TGTGCCAGCAGTTTCGGGACAGACTATCAGCCCCAGCATTTT
TRBV12-3/TRBV12-4	TRBJ1-5	few	-	CASSLQNSNQPQHF	TGTGCCAGCAGTTTACAGAATAGCAATCAGCCCCAGCATTTT
TRBV2	TRBJ2-5	many	-	CASSPEEGEETQYF	TGTGCCAGCAGCCCTGAGGAGGGCGAGGAGACCCAGTACTTC
TRBV5-1	TRBJ1-5	many	-	CASSLQGFSNQPQHF	TGCGCCAGCAGCCTACAGGGTTTTAGCAATCAGCCCCAGCATTTT
TRBV5-1	TRBJ1-1	many	-	CASSWSPAGETEAFF	TGCGCCAGCAGCTGGAGTCCTGCTGGTGAAACTGAAGCTTTCTTT
TRBV7-9	TRBJ1-2	-	TRBD1	CASSRQAITGGARYGYTF	TGTGCCAGCAGCCGACAGGCAATAACAGGGGGCGCCCGCTATGGCTACACCTTC
TRBV9	TRBJ2-7	many	-	CASSVAPHSYEQYF	TGTGCCAGCAGCGTAGCTCCCCATTCCTACGAGCAGTACTTC